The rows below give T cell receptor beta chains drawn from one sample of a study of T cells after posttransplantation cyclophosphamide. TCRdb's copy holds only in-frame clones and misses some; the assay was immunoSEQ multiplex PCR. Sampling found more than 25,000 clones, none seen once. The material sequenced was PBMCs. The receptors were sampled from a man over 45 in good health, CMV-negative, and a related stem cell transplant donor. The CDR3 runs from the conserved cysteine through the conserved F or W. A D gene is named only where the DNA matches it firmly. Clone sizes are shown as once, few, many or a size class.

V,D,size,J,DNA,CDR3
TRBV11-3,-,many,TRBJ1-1,TGTGCCAGCAGCTTAAACACGCTCACTGAAGCTTTCTTT,CASSLNTLTEAFF
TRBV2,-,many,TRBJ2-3,TGTGCCAGCAGTCCCTGGGCAGTGGCAGATACGCAGTATTTT,CASSPWAVADTQYF
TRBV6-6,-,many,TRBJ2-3,TGTGCCAGCAGTGCCGGGATTAGCGGCACAGATACGCAGTATTTT,CASSAGISGTDTQYF
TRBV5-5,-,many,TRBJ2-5,TGTGCCAGCAGCTCGGGACTAGGGGGCTGGGAGACCCAGTACTTC,CASSSGLGGWETQYF
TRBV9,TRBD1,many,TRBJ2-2,TGTGCCAGCAGCGTAGAGTGGACAGGGATGACCGGGGAGCTGTTTTTT,CASSVEWTGMTGELFF
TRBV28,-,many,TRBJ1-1,TGTGCCAGCAGTTTTAGGAGGGGTCGCGGGGCTGAAGCTTTCTTT,CASSFRRGRGAEAFF
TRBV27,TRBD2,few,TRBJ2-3,TGTGCCAGCAGTTCCAGACTAGCGGGAGGGCGGGGAGATACGCAGTATTTT,CASSSRLAGGRGDTQYF
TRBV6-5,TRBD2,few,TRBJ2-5,TGTGCCAGCAGTTACCGGGGACTAGCGCAAGAGACCCAGTACTTC,CASSYRGLAQETQYF
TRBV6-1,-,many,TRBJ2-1,TGTGCCAGCACAGGGGAAGGGAATGAGCAGTTCTTC,CASTGEGNEQFF
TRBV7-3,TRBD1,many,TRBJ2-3,TGTGCCAGCAGCCGGACAGGGAGCACAGATACGCAGTATTTT,CASSRTGSTDTQYF
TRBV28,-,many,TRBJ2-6,TGTGCCAGCAGCACTCCCGACTCTGGGGCCAACGTCCTGACTTTC,CASSTPDSGANVLTF
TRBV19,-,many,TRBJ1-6,TGTGCCAGTAGTCACCGCGTACTCGATTCACCCCTCCACTTT,CASSHRVLDSPLHF
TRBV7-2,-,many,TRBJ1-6,TGTGCCAGCAGCTTAGCGGTGGGGGCGGTTCGGTCACCCCTCCACTTT,CASSLAVGAVRSPLHF
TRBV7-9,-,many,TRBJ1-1,TGTGCCAGCAGCTTAGGAATCGGGAGCCCGGACACTGAAGCTTTCTTT,CASSLGIGSPDTEAFF
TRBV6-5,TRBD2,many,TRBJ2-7,TGTGCCAGCAGTTACTCGAGCGGGAAAGGTAACGAGCAGTACTTC,CASSYSSGKGNEQYF
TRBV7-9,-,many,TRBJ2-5,TGTGCCAGCAGCATCGAACCCGGTGTGGAGACCCAGTACTTC,CASSIEPGVETQYF
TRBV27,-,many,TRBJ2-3,TGTGCCAGCAGCCAGCGGAGGTCTAGCACAGATACGCAGTATTTT,CASSQRRSSTDTQYF
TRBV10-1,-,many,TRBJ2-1,TGCGCCAGCAGTGAAGGCGGCTCCATCGACAATGAGCAGTTCTTC,CASSEGGSIDNEQFF